This T cell receptor beta chain was sequenced during a study of identical twins. A universal primer site arose from template switching, and cDNA bore unique molecular identifiers. TCRdb used MiXCR to reprocess the 5' RACE reads, holding one entry per CDR3 protein. The table records over 200,000 distinct CDR3 sequences, over 8% of them present only once. With 2 bases removed from V and 4 bases from J, the gap between germline ends came to 11 bases. Per germline, CDR1 KGHSH and CDR2 LQKENI. The CDR3 sequence is 14 residues long. This clonotype has more than one count but fewer than ten. This TCR came from a woman aged 18-29 years in good health. Sample: memory (CD45RO+) T cells sorted from blood. V gene TRBV18 combines with J gene TRBJ1-2; D is possibly TRBD1 (6 bases). The CDR3 spells CASSPTYRVYGYTF. The CDR3 DNA reads as TGTGCCAGCTCACCAACGTACAGGGTCTATGGCTACACCTTC.